A single sample is the source of the 30 T cell receptor beta chains below, sequenced in a study of blood T cell repertoires in COVID-19. Some clones are missing from TCRdb's copy, which holds only in-frame ones; the method was immunoSEQ multiplex PCR. The repertoire includes under 200,000 clones, under 85% of them detected once, and around 2.7% sits in the top ten. Sequenced input: peripheral blood. All receptors come from a man in his 70s with acute or convalescent COVID-19.

The chain uses TRBV19 and TRBJ1-5, with 8 bases fitting TRBD1. Losses at the gene ends were 6 bases for V and 6 bases for J; bases not matched to a gene: 10. This CDR3 has 15 residues. The germline V gene encodes CDR1 LNHDA and CDR2 SQIVND (reference sequence). The CDR3 coding sequence is TGTGCCAGTAGGCTTCAGGGGGCCGGAAGTCAGCCCCAGCATTTT. This gives the protein CASRLQGAGSQPQHF.

The count of this clone is one. V usage is TRBV10-2 and J usage is TRBJ2-6, with 10 positions matching TRBD1. The CDR3 covers 17 residues. V lost 8 bases, J lost 1 base, and 8 bases stayed unmatched. Per germline, CDR1 WSHSY and CDR2 SAAADI. This CDR3 reads CASGGDRGNSGANVLTF. For the CDR3, the DNA is TGCGCCAGCGGGGGGGACAGGGGCAATTCTGGGGCCAACGTCCTGACTTTC.

The V call is TRBV11-3, the J call TRBJ2-2; 9 bases map to TRBD2. Germline assignment: CDR1 SGHNT and CDR2 YENEEA. The CDR3 totals 15 residues. V shed 5 bases and J 5 bases; nucleotides not matched to a gene: 6. The CDR3 nucleotides are TGTGCCAGCAGCGCTAGCGGGGTAGGGACCGGGGAGCTGTTTTTT. Protein product: CASSASGVGTGELFF. The full variable domain, completed using reference TRBV11-3 and TRBJ2-2, is EAGVVQSPRYKIIEKKQPVAFWCNPISGHNTLYWYLQNLGQGPELLIRYENEEAVDDSQLPKDRFSAERLKGVDSTLKIQPAELGDSAVYLCASSASGVGTGELFFGEGSRLTVL.

The chain employs TRBV21-1 and TRBJ2-1; the D call in the table, TRBD1, was not verified against the DNA. TRBV21-1 is labeled a pseudogene. The CDR3 spans 18 residues. CDR3 sequence (DNA): TGTGCCAGCAGCCTTTTCGAGCCGAACAGGAGCTCCTACAATGAGCAGTTCTTC. It specifies CASSLFEPNRSSYNEQFF.

The J gene is TRBJ1-4, the V gene TRBV21-1. TRBV21-1 is deemed a pseudogene. This CDR3 is built from 17 residues. The CDR3 sequence: CASQWRNSIRTNEKLFF. The CDR3 region has the DNA TGTGCCAGCCAATGGAGGAACAGCATTCGAACTAATGAAAAACTGTTTTTT.

The chain combines TRBV28 with TRBJ1-3, with a tentative D call TRBD1 (6 bases). Between the trimmed V and J ends, which lost 3 bases and 1 base, there was a span of 10 bases. Germline CDR1 reads MDHEN; CDR2 reads SYDVKM. The CDR3 is 15 residues long. CDR3 residues: CASSFGGTSGNTIYF. The CDR3 nucleotides read TGTGCCAGCAGTTTTGGGGGCACGTCTGGAAACACCATATATTTT.

The chain links TRBV2 to TRBJ2-4; possible D gene TRBD1, 6 bases. CDR1 is SNHLY, CDR2 FYNNEI, per germline. This CDR3 is built from 14 residues. Trimming took off 9 bases at V and 1 base at J, with 13 bases between the two ends. DNA of the CDR3: TGTGCCAGTGAAAACAGGGTGGCCAAAAACATTCAGTACTTC. It is translated as CASENRVAKNIQYF.

This clone was counted only a few times. The chain uses TRBV9 and TRBJ2-1; 7 bases align to TRBD2. J lost 3 bases, V lost 0 bases, and 3 bases had no gene match. This CDR3 comprises 15 residues. Germline V lookup: CDR1 SGDLS, CDR2 YYNGEE. CDR3 sequence: CASSVGPSGYNEQFF. CDR3 in DNA: TGTGCCAGCAGCGTAGGGCCTAGCGGCTACAATGAGCAGTTCTTC.

The rearrangement links TRBV11-2 to TRBJ2-1, with D tentatively TRBD2 (6 bases). V lost 4 bases and J 2 bases, leaving 15 bases between the germline ends. The CDR3 totals 16 residues. Germline CDR1 is SGHAT and CDR2 is FQNNGV. The CDR3 here is CASSSGTLVTYNEQFF. The CDR3 bases are TGTGCCAGCAGCTCAGGGACTTTGGTGACCTACAATGAGCAGTTCTTC. Looking up the rest from reference TRBV11-2 and TRBJ2-1 gives the full variable domain: EAGVAQSPRYKIIEKRQSVAFWCNPISGHATLYWYQQILGQGPKLLIQFQNNGVVDDSQLPKDRFSAERLKGVDSTLKIQPAKLEDSAVYLCASSSGTLVTYNEQFFGPGTRLTVL.

The chain uses TRBV6-1 and TRBJ2-4; TRBD2 agrees at 9 bases. The CDR3 spans 18 residues. V shed 3 bases, J shed 4 bases, and the junction held 13 bases outside the gene matches. The germline gives CDR1 MNHNS, CDR2 SASEGT. For the CDR3, the DNA is TGTGCCAGCAGTGATAGGGGGGCTAGCGGGGACCCTAAAAACATTCAGTACTTC. Translating it yields CASSDRGASGDPKNIQYF.

The rearrangement links TRBV9 to TRBJ1-1; the match to TRBD1 covers 9 bases. Trimming at V came to 3 bases and at J to 3 bases, leaving 6 bases not matched to a gene. Per germline, CDR1 SGDLS and CDR2 YYNGEE. The CDR3 sequence is 15 residues long. DNA of the CDR3: TGTGCCAGCAGCGCCCTACAGGGGGCGCACACTGAAGCTTTCTTT. Protein: CASSALQGAHTEAFF. Together with reference TRBV9 and TRBJ1-1, the CDR3 gives the full variable domain: DSGVTQTPKHLITATGQRVTLRCSPRSGDLSVYWYQQSLDQGLQFLIQYYNGEERAKGNILERFSAQQFPDLHSELNLSSLELGDSALYFCASSALQGAHTEAFFGQGTRLTVV.

The chain recombines TRBV28 with TRBJ2-1; 10 bases line up with TRBD2. The CDR3 length is 18 residues. The V gene's germline CDR1 is MDHEN and CDR2 SYDVKM. Germline trimming cut 5 bases from V and 1 base from J; bases unmatched to any gene: 11. This CDR3 reads CASSPASGSLPSYNEQFF. CDR3 nucleotide sequence: TGTGCCAGCAGTCCGGCTAGCGGGAGCCTGCCGTCCTACAATGAGCAGTTCTTC.

Regarding this clone: This may arise from a read error, as a much more abundant clone is one base away. This sequence joins TRBV6-1 and TRBJ1-1, with D possibly TRBD1 on 6 matching bases. CDR3 length equals 13 residues. Deletions cut 3 bases from V and 1 base from J, with 6 bases between. From germline, CDR1 is MNHNS and CDR2 SASEGT. DNA of the CDR3: TGTGCCAGCAGTGACAGGGGGAACACTGAAGCTTTCTTT. This encodes CASSDRGNTEAFF.

V is TRBV19 and J is TRBJ2-4; 9 bases match TRBD1. The ends lost 5 bases at V and 3 bases at J; junction bases unmatched: 5. Germline CDR1 reads LNHDA; CDR2 reads SQIVND (reference sequence). The CDR3 is 15 residues long. The CDR3 nucleotides read TGTGCCAGTAGTCCGGGACAGGGAGTCAAAAACATTCAGTACTTC. Translating it yields CASSPGQGVKNIQYF.

The chain uses TRBV18 and TRBJ1-5; D uncertain. This CDR3 is 14 amino acids long. V was shortened by 2 bases and J by 0 bases, with 5 bases between the two germline ends. Germline V gene data show CDR1 as KGHSH and CDR2 as LQKENI. The CDR3 DNA sequence: TGTGCCAGCTCACCAGAGTATAGCAATCAGCCCCAGCATTTT. Its translation: CASSPEYSNQPQHF.

The chain joins TRBV7-8 to TRBJ1-5; perhaps TRBD1 as D (5 bases). The CDR3 spans 15 residues. V lost 5 bases to trimming and J lost 1 base, with 12 bases between them. Germline CDR1 reads SGHVS; CDR2 reads FQNEAQ. The CDR3, as DNA: TGTGCCAGCAGCGACAGACCCGGCAGCAATCAGCCCCAGCATTTT. Translated: CASSDRPGSNQPQHF.

The chain recombines TRBV12-3 or TRBV12-4 with TRBJ2-1, with no clear D. This CDR3 region has 11 residues. Trimming stripped 9 bases from V and 3 bases from J, with 6 bases between. The CDR3 DNA reads as TGTGCCAGTAACAGCTACAATGAGCAGTTCTTC. Protein sequence: CASNSYNEQFF.

The chain employs TRBV6-2 or TRBV6-3 and TRBJ2-5; D possibly corresponds to TRBD2 (6 bases). Germline CDR1 and CDR2: MNHEY and SVGEGT. Trimming cost V 2 bases and J 7 bases, with 11 bases left between them. The CDR3 consists of 13 residues. CDR3 residues: CASSYGTSRTQYF. The CDR3 coding sequence is TGTGCCAGCAGTTACGGCACTAGCCGGACCCAGTACTTC.

This clone was observed many times. The CDR3 DNA reads TGTGCCAGCAGGGCGGGACTAGCGGGGGACTACGAGCAGTACTTC. Encoded protein: CASRAGLAGDYEQYF. J is TRBJ2-7 and V is TRBV7-9; 14 nucleotides align to TRBD2. Germline V lookup: CDR1 SEHNR, CDR2 FQNEAQ (reference sequence). J lost 3 bases, V lost 6 bases, and 4 bases had no gene match. The CDR3 covers 15 residues.

This clone was observed once. Here the CDR3 DNA reads TGCGCCAGCAGCTTGGTTTCAGGGGGCCATATGAACACTGAAGCTTTCTTT. Its translation: CASSLVSGGHMNTEAFF. The rearrangement uses TRBV5-1 and TRBJ1-1; 8 bases align to TRBD1. This CDR3 has 17 residues. Germline CDR1 is SGHRS and CDR2 is YFSETQ. V lost 0 bases, J lost 0 bases, and 7 bases stayed unmatched.

The chain links TRBV7-6 to TRBJ2-5; TRBD2 matches 8 bases. CDR3 size: 16 residues. Germline V gene sequence: CDR1 SGHVS, CDR2 FNYEAQ. V gave up 5 bases and J gave up 2 bases; unmatched junction bases: 10. The CDR3 region is CASSKRTSRAQETQYF. CDR3 bases: TGTGCCAGCAGCAAACGGACTAGCCGGGCACAAGAGACCCAGTACTTC.

This rearrangement joins TRBV11-2 to TRBJ2-7; D not resolved. Trimming removed 0 bases from V and 0 bases from J, with 9 bases in between. CDR3 size: 15 residues. Germline CDR1 and CDR2: SGHAT and FQNNGV. The CDR3: CASSLDFTSSYEQYF. The CDR3 DNA reads as TGTGCCAGCAGCTTAGATTTTACAAGCTCCTACGAGCAGTACTTC.

This clone has a count of ten or more. J is TRBJ1-6 and V is TRBV10-2; 8 nucleotides match TRBD1. This CDR3 is 15 amino acids long. V dropped 2 bases and J dropped 10; count of bases not matched to a gene: 7. The germline V gene encodes CDR1 WSHSY and CDR2 SAAADI. The CDR3 nucleotides read TGCGCCAGCAGTGAGAGACAGGGGAGTCGGTCACCCCTCCACTTT. This gives the protein CASSERQGSRSPLHF.

This sequence joins TRBV3-1 (or the pseudogene TRBV3-2) and TRBJ2-3; TRBD1 matches at 12 bases. CDR1 LGHDT and CDR2 YNNKEL come from the germline V gene (reference sequence). Trimming at V came to 3 bases and at J to 0 bases, leaving 1 base not matched to a gene. This CDR3 spans 16 amino acids. The CDR3 region is CASSQGQGASTDTQYF. The CDR3 DNA follows: TGTGCCAGCAGCCAGGGACAGGGGGCAAGCACAGATACGCAGTATTTT.

The chain joins TRBV2 to TRBJ1-1; 8 bases align to TRBD1. Germline values: CDR1 SNHLY, CDR2 FYNNEI. Losses at the gene ends were 3 bases for V and 1 base for J; bases not matched to a gene: 4. This CDR3 spans 15 amino acids. CDR3 in DNA: TGTGCCAGCAGTGACCCGACAGGGGCGAACACTGAAGCTTTCTTT. Protein sequence: CASSDPTGANTEAFF.

This clone has only a few counts. The V and J genes are TRBV24-1 and TRBJ1-2; the D gene is possibly TRBD1 (5 bases). V was cut by 0 bases and J by 7 bases, with 8 bases left in between. This CDR3 has 13 residues. Per germline, CDR1 KGHDR and CDR2 SFDVKD. The CDR3 DNA follows: TGTGCCACCAGTGATTTGCGTGGGGCTGGCTACACCTTC. It codes for CATSDLRGAGYTF.

The chain links TRBV4-2 to TRBJ2-3, with a weak D call TRBD2 (5 bases). The CDR3 runs 13 residues. Trimming pared 5 bases from V and 3 bases from J, leaving 9 bases between. Per germline, CDR1 LGHNA and CDR2 YNFKEQ. DNA of the CDR3: TGTGCCAGCAGCGGTAGGGAGACAGATACGCAGTATTTT. This translates into CASSGRETDTQYF.

The gene calls are TRBV28 and TRBJ2-5, with D possibly being TRBD1 (5 bases). CDR1 is MDHEN, CDR2 SYDVKM, per germline. The V and J ends lost 2 bases and 5 bases respectively, with 15 bases between them. This CDR3 region has 15 residues. The CDR3 reads CASSLRGQGLETQYF. The CDR3 coding sequence is TGTGCCAGCAGTTTAAGAGGCCAGGGTCTGGAGACCCAGTACTTC.

The CDR3 reads CASSLGGQALNEQYF. The DNA of the CDR3 is TGTGCCAGCAGCTTGGGGGGACAGGCTCTCAACGAGCAGTACTTC. The chain links TRBV7-9 to TRBJ2-7; 8 nucleotides agree with TRBD1. The germline V gene encodes CDR1 SEHNR and CDR2 FQNEAQ (reference sequence). CDR3 length equals 15 residues. The V segment lost 3 bases and the J segment 5 bases; nucleotides outside the gene matches: 9.

The chain is built from TRBV14 and TRBJ2-5, with 7 positions matching TRBD2. The germline V gene has CDR1 SGHDN and CDR2 FVKESK. V trimming: 4 bases; J trimming: 5 bases; junction bases outside the gene matches: 16. This CDR3 comprises 17 residues. The CDR3 DNA reads as TGTGCCAGCAGCCCCGACGCACGGGAGGTCCTTAGGGAGACCCAGTACTTC. Its translation is CASSPDAREVLRETQYF.